The clone carrying this T cell receptor beta chain was observed a few times. The data were obtained in a study of blood T cell repertoires in COVID-19. Study overall: Samples taken during acute and convalescent COVID-19 were collected in the United States, Italy and Spain.

The CDR3 is made up of 16 amino acids. Per the germline V gene, CDR1 is SGHNT and CDR2 is YYREEE (reference sequence). Trimming left V 1 base short and J 2 bases short, with 12 bases between. Authors' data handling: Reference gene primers were amplified, and this amplification served to estimate nucleated cell counts. Profiled with immunoSEQ multiplex PCR; TCRdb holds only in-frame clones, not every one. The DNA was the basis for D and trimming; V, J and clone size are from that table. This sample has roughly 80,000 clones, with around 76% found just once. The V and J genes are TRBV5-4 and TRBJ2-2; D is uncertain. The sequenced material came from peripheral blood. The sequence derives from a man aged 70 or older with active or convalescent COVID-19. The chain's CDR3 is CASSLSEKTNTGELFF. The CDR3 nucleotides are TGTGCCAGCAGCTTGAGTGAAAAGACAAACACCGGGGAGCTGTTTTTT.